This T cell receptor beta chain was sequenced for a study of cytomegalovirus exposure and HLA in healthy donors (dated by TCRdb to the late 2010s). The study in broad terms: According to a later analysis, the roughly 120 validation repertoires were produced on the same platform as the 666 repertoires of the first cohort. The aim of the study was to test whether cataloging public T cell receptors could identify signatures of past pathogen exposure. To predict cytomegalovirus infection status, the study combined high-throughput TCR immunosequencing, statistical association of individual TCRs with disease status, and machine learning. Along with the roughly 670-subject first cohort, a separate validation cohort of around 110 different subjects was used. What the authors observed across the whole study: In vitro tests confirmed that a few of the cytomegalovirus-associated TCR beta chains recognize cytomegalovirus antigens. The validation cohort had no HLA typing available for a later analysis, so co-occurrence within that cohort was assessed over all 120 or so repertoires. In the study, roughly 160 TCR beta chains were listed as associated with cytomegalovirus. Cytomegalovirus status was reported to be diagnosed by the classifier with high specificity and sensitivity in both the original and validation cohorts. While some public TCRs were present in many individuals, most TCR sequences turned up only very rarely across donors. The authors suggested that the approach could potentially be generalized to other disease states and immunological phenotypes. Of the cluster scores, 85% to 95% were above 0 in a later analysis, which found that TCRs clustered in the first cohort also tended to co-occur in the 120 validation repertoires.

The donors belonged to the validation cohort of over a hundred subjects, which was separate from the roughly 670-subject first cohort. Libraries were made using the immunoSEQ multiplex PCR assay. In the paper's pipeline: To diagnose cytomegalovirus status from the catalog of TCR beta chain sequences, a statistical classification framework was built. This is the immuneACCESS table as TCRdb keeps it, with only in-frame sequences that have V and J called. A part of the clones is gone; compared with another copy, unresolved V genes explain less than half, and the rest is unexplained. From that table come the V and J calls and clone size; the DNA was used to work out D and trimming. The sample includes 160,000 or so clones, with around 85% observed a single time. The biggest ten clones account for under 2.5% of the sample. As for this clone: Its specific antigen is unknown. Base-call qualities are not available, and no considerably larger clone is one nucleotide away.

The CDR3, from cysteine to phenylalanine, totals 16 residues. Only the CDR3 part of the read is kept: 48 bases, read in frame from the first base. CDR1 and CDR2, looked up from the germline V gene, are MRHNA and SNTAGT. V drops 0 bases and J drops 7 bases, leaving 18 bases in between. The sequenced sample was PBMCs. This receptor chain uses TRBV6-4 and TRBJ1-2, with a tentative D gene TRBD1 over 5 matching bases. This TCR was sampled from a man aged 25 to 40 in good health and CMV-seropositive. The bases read TGTGCCAGCAGTGACTCGTATGTGGCAGGGATAAGTGGCTACACCTTC. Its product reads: CASSDSYVAGISGYTF.